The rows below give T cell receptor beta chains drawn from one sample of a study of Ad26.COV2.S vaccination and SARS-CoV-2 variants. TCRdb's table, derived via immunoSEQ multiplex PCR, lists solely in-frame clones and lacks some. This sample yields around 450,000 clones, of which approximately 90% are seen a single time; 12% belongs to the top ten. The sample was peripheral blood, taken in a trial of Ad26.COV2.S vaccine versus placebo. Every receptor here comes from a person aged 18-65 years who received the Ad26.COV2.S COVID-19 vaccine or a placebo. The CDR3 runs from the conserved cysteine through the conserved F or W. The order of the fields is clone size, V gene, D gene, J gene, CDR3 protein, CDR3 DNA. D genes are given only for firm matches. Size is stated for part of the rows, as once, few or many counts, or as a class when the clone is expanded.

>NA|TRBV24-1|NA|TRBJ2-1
CATSDGAPSSYNEQFF
TGTGCCACCAGTGACGGGGCCCCTAGCTCCTACAATGAGCAGTTCTTC
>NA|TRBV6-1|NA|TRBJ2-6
CASSERRVRSDGANVLTF
TGTGCCAGCAGTGAAAGAAGGGTACGTTCGGATGGGGCCAACGTCCTGACTTTC
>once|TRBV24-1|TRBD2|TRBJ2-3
CATRRLAGTDTQYF
TGTGCCACCAGGAGACTAGCGGGGACAGATACGCAGTATTTT
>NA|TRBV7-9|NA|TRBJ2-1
CASSSTGVYNEQFF
TGTGCCAGCAGCTCTACGGGAGTGTACAATGAGCAGTTCTTC
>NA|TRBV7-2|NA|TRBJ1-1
CASSLEFGNEAFF
TGTGCCAGCAGCTTAGAGTTCGGAAATGAAGCTTTCTTT
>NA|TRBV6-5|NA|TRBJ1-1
CASSYRDVNTEAFF
TGTGCCAGCAGTTACCGGGACGTGAACACTGAAGCTTTCTTT
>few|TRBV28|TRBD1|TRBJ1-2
CASSSSSTGGMNGYTF
TGTGCCAGCAGTTCCTCGTCGACAGGGGGCATGAATGGCTACACCTTC
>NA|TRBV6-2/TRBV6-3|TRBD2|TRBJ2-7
CASSLGRAFDEQYF
TGTGCCAGCAGTCTTGGGAGGGCCTTTGACGAGCAGTACTTC
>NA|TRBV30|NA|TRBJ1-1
CAWIGWGRAFF
TGTGCCTGGATAGGGTGGGGGAGGGCTTTCTTT
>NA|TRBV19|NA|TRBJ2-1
CASSSKMPFYNEQFF
TGTGCCAGTAGTAGTAAGATGCCGTTCTACAATGAGCAGTTCTTC
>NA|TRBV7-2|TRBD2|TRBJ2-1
CASSFQGLLAGVPYNEQFF
TGTGCCAGCAGCTTCCAAGGTTTACTAGCGGGAGTTCCCTACAATGAGCAGTTCTTC
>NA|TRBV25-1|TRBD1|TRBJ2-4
CASSGGTGRNIQYF
TGTGCCAGCAGTGGTGGGACAGGGCGGAACATTCAGTACTTC
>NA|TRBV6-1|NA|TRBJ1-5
CASSDTNLSGNQPQHF
TGTGCCAGCAGTGACACCAACCTTTCGGGCAATCAGCCCCAGCATTTT
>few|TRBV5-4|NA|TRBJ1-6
CASSLAINSPLHF
TGTGCCAGCAGCTTGGCCATCAATTCACCCCTCCACTTT
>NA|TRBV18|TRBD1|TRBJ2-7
CASSPPRGQGTYEQYF
TGTGCCAGCTCACCACCGAGGGGACAGGGGACCTACGAGCAGTACTTC
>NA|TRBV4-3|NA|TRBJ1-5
CASSQDGGPGQPQHF
TGCGCCAGCAGCCAAGATGGGGGGCCTGGTCAGCCCCAGCATTTT
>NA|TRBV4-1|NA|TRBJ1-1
CASSHPWDTEAFF
TGCGCCAGCAGCCATCCGTGGGACACTGAAGCTTTCTTT
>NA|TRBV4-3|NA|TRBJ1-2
CASSQTGIYGYTF
TGCGCCAGCAGCCAAACAGGAATCTATGGCTACACCTTC
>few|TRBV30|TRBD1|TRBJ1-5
CAWGGQEGQPQHF
TGTGCCTGGGGGGGACAGGAGGGACAGCCCCAGCATTTT
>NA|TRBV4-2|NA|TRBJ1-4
CASSQEAGYGNEKLFF
TGTGCCAGCAGCCAAGAGGCAGGGTACGGGAATGAAAAACTGTTTTTT
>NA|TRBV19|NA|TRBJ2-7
CASSIGTGHEQYF
TGTGCCAGTAGTATTGGAACAGGGCACGAGCAGTACTTC
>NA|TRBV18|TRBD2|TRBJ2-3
CASSPPENLSGSRWTDTQYF
TGTGCCAGCTCACCACCCGAAAACTTGAGCGGGAGTCGATGGACAGATACGCAGTATTTT
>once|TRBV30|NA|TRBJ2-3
CAWSAWRTLGADTQYF
TGTGCCTGGAGTGCCTGGAGGACCCTTGGGGCAGATACGCAGTATTTT
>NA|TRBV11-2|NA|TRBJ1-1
CASSLGGSGNTEAFF
TGTGCCAGCAGCTTAGGAGGATCGGGCAACACTGAAGCTTTCTTT
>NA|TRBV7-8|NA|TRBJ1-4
CASSLGGSQEKLFF
TGTGCCAGCAGCCTCGGAGGTAGTCAAGAAAAACTGTTTTTT
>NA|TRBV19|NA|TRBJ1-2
CASSIMGDYGYTF
TGTGCCAGTAGTATAATGGGGGACTATGGCTACACCTTC
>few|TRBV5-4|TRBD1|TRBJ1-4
CASSATTGTGSEKLFF
TGTGCCAGCAGCGCCACAACCGGGACAGGCTCTGAAAAACTGTTTTTT
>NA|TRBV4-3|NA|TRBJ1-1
CASSQVTGRAFF
TGCGCCAGCAGCCAAGTAACAGGGAGGGCTTTCTTT
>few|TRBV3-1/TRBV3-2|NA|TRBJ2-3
CASSQEQGLADTQYF
TGTGCCAGCAGCCAAGAACAGGGATTAGCAGATACGCAGTATTTT
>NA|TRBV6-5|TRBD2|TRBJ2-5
CASSLSGSHQETQYF
TGTGCCAGCAGCCTGAGCGGGAGCCACCAAGAGACCCAGTACTTC
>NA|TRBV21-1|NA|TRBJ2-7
CASSKGTSGSGDLIYEQYF
TGTGCCAGCAGCAAGGGGACTAGCGGGAGTGGGGACCTGATCTACGAGCAGTACTTC
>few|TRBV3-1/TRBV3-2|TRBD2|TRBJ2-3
CASSKRGSGSTDTQYF
TGTGCCAGCAGCAAGAGAGGTAGCGGGTCCACAGATACGCAGTATTTT
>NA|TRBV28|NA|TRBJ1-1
CASTSGGTEAFF
TGTGCCAGCACGTCTGGAGGGACTGAAGCTTTCTTT
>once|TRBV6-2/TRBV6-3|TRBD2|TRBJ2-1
CASSWTSGFNEQFF
TGTGCCAGCAGCTGGACTAGCGGGTTTAATGAGCAGTTCTTC
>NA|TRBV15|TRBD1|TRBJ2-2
CATSRGQKNTGELFF
TGTGCCACCAGCAGGGGACAGAAAAACACCGGGGAGCTGTTTTTT
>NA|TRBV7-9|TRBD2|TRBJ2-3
CASSTEAGGSTDTQYF
TGTGCCAGCAGCACCGAGGCGGGAGGGAGCACAGATACGCAGTATTTT
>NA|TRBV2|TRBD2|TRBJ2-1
CASSEASMTSGLRKFF
TGTGCCAGCAGTGAAGCAAGTATGACTAGCGGCCTCAGAAAGTTCTTC
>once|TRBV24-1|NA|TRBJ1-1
CATRPGTWDTEAFF
TGTGCCACCAGGCCTGGGACCTGGGACACTGAAGCTTTCTTT
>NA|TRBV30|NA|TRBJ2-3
CAWSVWGAGDTDTQYF
TGTGCCTGGAGTGTCTGGGGAGCCGGGGACACAGATACGCAGTATTTT
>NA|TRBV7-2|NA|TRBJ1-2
CASSLERQSYGYTF
TGTGCCAGCAGCTTAGAGAGGCAGAGCTATGGCTACACCTTC
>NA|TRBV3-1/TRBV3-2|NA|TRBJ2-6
CASSQGAPSGANVLTF
TGTGCCAGCAGCCAGGGGGCGCCCTCTGGGGCCAACGTCCTGACTTTC
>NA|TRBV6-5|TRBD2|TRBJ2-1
CASAGGSRSYNEQFF
TGTGCCAGCGCTGGCGGGAGTAGGTCCTACAATGAGCAGTTCTTC
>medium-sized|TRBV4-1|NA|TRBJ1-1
CASSSREVTEAFF
TGCGCCAGCAGCTCCCGCGAAGTGACTGAAGCTTTCTTT
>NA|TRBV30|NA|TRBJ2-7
CACCRKPPSEQYF
TGTGCCTGTTGTCGGAAACCTCCGAGTGAGCAGTACTTC
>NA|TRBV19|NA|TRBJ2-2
CASKAGELFF
TGTGCCAGTAAGGCCGGGGAGCTGTTTTTT